The rows below give T cell receptor beta chains drawn from one sample of a study of control samples from healthy donors and cancer patients. Data came from immunoSEQ multiplex PCR; TCRdb stores just in-frame clones and leaves some out. The sample consists of more than 25,000 clones, around 94% of them appearing once. Input material: blood. The receptors stem from a man in his 60s in good health. Each CDR3 is given with its conserved first and last residue. Each record gives: D gene, J gene, V gene, clone size, CDR3 DNA, CDR3 protein. D genes are given only for firm matches. Clone size is stated in some rows and not others, as once, few, many or a class when expanded.

. TRBJ1-2 TRBV28 . TGTGCCAGCAGTTTTCAAGGGGGGAATGGCTACACCTTC CASSFQGGNGYTF
. TRBJ2-7 TRBV6-2/TRBV6-3 . TGTGCCAGCAGTCGAACCGGGACGGATTTCAAGCAGTACTTC CASSRTGTDFKQYF
. TRBJ1-4 TRBV5-1 . TGCGCCAGCAGCTCTGGTTCGATTGGGTTCAATGAAAAACTGTTTTTT CASSSGSIGFNEKLFF
TRBD1 TRBJ1-4 TRBV10-3 . TGTACCATCAAGGGGGACAGTGAAAAACTGTTTTTT CTIKGDSEKLFF
TRBD1 TRBJ1-2 TRBV28 . TGTGCCAGCAGTACAACAGGGGGCGACTATGGCTACACCTTC CASSTTGGDYGYTF
TRBD2 TRBJ2-7 TRBV7-9 . TGTGCCAGCAGCCAACTAGCGGGGAGGTACTTC CASSQLAGRYF
. TRBJ2-2 TRBV5-1 . TGCGCCAGCAGCTTGTATGGCAGTGACACCGGGGAGCTGTTTTTT CASSLYGSDTGELFF
. TRBJ1-5 TRBV6-5 . TGTGCCAGCAGGAGGGCTGGTAATCAGCCCCAGCATTTT CASRRAGNQPQHF
. TRBJ2-7 TRBV7-8 . TGTGCCAGCAGTTATAGGCGTCAGGGACCCCACGAGCAGTACTTC CASSYRRQGPHEQYF
. TRBJ1-1 TRBV14 . TGTGCCAGCAGCCTACAGGAGAACACTGAAGCTTTCTTT CASSLQENTEAFF
. TRBJ1-1 TRBV5-1 . TGCGCCAGCAGCCCGGATGGGAACACTGAAGCTTTCTTT CASSPDGNTEAFF
. TRBJ2-5 TRBV6-6 . TGTGCCAGCAGTTCTGGGACCCAGTACTTC CASSSGTQYF
. TRBJ1-4 TRBV18 . TGTGCCAGCTCACCGGGGTTAGGAGAAAAACTGTTTTTT CASSPGLGEKLFF
. TRBJ1-2 TRBV5-6 . TGTGCCAGCAACCGACTCCCCGCCCCACTTATAGGCTACACCTTC CASNRLPAPLIGYTF
. TRBJ1-2 TRBV12-3/TRBV12-4 . TGTGCCAGCAGTTCCGGGACCTATGGCTACACCTTC CASSSGTYGYTF
TRBD1 TRBJ2-7 TRBV7-2 . TGTGCCAGCAGCTTTACAGGGGGTCCCCTTCAGGAGCAGTACTTC CASSFTGGPLQEQYF
. TRBJ2-7 TRBV27 . TGTGCCAGCAGTTCTCCGGGGCCGTCCTACGAGCAGTACTTC CASSSPGPSYEQYF
TRBD1 TRBJ2-7 TRBV18 . TGTGCCAGCTCACAGTGGGACAGAGACTACGAGCAGTACTTC CASSQWDRDYEQYF
. TRBJ1-6 TRBV5-4 few TGTGCCAGTACCCGCCTGGATAATTCACCCCTCCACTTT CASTRLDNSPLHF
. TRBJ1-6 TRBV27 . TGTGCCAGCAGTTCCATGGGTCCCTATAATTCACCCCTCCACTTT CASSSMGPYNSPLHF
. TRBJ1-5 TRBV30 . TGTGCCTGGAGTGCAGACTCCCAAGGCCGGCCCCAGCATTTT CAWSADSQGRPQHF
. TRBJ2-7 TRBV6-2/TRBV6-3 . TGTGCCAGCAGTCTCACAGGTAGCTCCTACGAGCAGTACTTC CASSLTGSSYEQYF
. TRBJ2-2 TRBV6-5 . TGTGCCAGCAGTCCAATCGATATTACCGGGGAGCTGTTTTTT CASSPIDITGELFF
TRBD2 TRBJ2-1 TRBV3-1/TRBV3-2 . TGTGCCAGCACGACTAGCGGGGGCCTCAGCTCCTACAATGAGCAGTTCTTC CASTTSGGLSSYNEQFF
. TRBJ2-5 TRBV18 . TGTGCCAGCTCACCACCGGGGGGTATCCAGTACTTC CASSPPGGIQYF
. TRBJ1-6 TRBV3-1/TRBV3-2 . TGTGCCAGCAGCCCTTTCGGGGAATCCTATAATTCACCCCTCCACTTT CASSPFGESYNSPLHF
. TRBJ2-5 TRBV9 . TGTGCCAGCAGCGTAGTTGGGATGGGGGAGACCCAGTACTTC CASSVVGMGETQYF
TRBD2 TRBJ2-3 TRBV4-3 . TGCGCCAGCAGACTAGAAGCGGGGGGGAACACAGATACGCAGTATTTT CASRLEAGGNTDTQYF
. TRBJ2-3 TRBV19 . TGTGCCAGTAGTATCCAGGGGAGCACAGATACGCAGTATTTT CASSIQGSTDTQYF
TRBD1 TRBJ1-1 TRBV12-3/TRBV12-4 . TGTGCCAGCAGTACAGGGGTCGGGACTGAAGCTTTCTTT CASSTGVGTEAFF
TRBD1 TRBJ1-1 TRBV7-2 . TGTGCCAGCAGCTCTCGATCGACAGGGCCTCTGAACACTGAAGCTTTCTTT CASSSRSTGPLNTEAFF
TRBD1 TRBJ1-5 TRBV5-1 . TGCGCCAGCAGCTTGGAGGGGGCAGGGGGTCAGCCCCAGCATTTT CASSLEGAGGQPQHF
. TRBJ1-1 TRBV11-2 . TGTGCCAGCAGCACAGGGAACACTGAAGCTTTCTTT CASSTGNTEAFF
. TRBJ1-6 TRBV7-9 . TGTGCCAGCAGAACGATCGAGGGTAGGCTCTATAATTCACCCCTCCACTTT CASRTIEGRLYNSPLHF
. TRBJ1-5 TRBV28 . TGTGCCAGCAGGGGTCAAGGAAAACAGCCCCAGCATTTT CASRGQGKQPQHF
. TRBJ1-1 TRBV18 . TGTGCCAGCTCACTAACGCCCAGGGACACTGAAGCTTTCTTT CASSLTPRDTEAFF
. TRBJ2-7 TRBV6-2/TRBV6-3 . TGTGCCAGCAGCTCTGCGACTAGATCGGACGAGCAGTACTTC CASSSATRSDEQYF
. TRBJ1-4 TRBV7-6 . TGTGCCAGCAGCTTAGCACTTGGGGCAGAAACTAATGAAAAACTGTTTTTT CASSLALGAETNEKLFF
. TRBJ2-5 TRBV4-1 . TGCGCCAGCAGCCAAGTGGGGGGCCGAGAGACCCAGTACTTC CASSQVGGRETQYF
. TRBJ2-5 TRBV27 . TGTGCCAGCAGTTTATCCCCGGCCACAGGGAGGGAGACCCAGTACTTC CASSLSPATGRETQYF
. TRBJ1-5 TRBV7-8 . TGTGCCAGCAGCTTAGGGGGGGGCAGAGGAAAAAGCAATCAGCCCCAGCATTTT CASSLGGGRGKSNQPQHF
. TRBJ2-5 TRBV28 . TGTGCCAGCAGTTTCAAGGAGGGACCCAACCAAGAGACCCAGTACTTC CASSFKEGPNQETQYF
TRBD1 TRBJ1-2 TRBV6-2/TRBV6-3 few TGTGCCAGCAGCCAAACCGGGACAGGGAATAACTATGGCTACACCTTC CASSQTGTGNNYGYTF
. TRBJ2-5 TRBV5-8 . TGTGCCAGCAGCTTGGAGGCGGGGGAGACCCAGTACTTC CASSLEAGETQYF
TRBD1 TRBJ1-1 TRBV18 . TGTGCCAGCTCACCGGGACAGGGGGCAGGGGGTACTGAAGCTTTCTTT CASSPGQGAGGTEAFF
. TRBJ2-5 TRBV12-3/TRBV12-4 . TGTGCCAGCAGTTTTGCAGCCGGGGAGACCCAGTACTTC CASSFAAGETQYF
. TRBJ2-1 TRBV5-6 . TGTGCCAGCAGCTCTGGGAGCTCCTACAATGAGCAGTTCTTC CASSSGSSYNEQFF